These T cell receptor beta chains were read from a single sample in a study of cytomegalovirus exposure and HLA in healthy donors. Libraries were prepared by immunoSEQ multiplex PCR; TCRdb keeps only in-frame clonotypes and omits some of them. This sample has around 150,000 clones, with 60% to 80% found just once. The specimen was PBMCs. The receptors here all came from a man aged 30 to 45 in good health and CMV-seronegative. CDR3s include the opening cysteine and the closing phenylalanine or tryptophan. Fields, in order: D gene, J gene, clone size, V gene, CDR3 protein, CDR3 DNA. The D gene is left open where the match is weak. Not every row has a clone size; where given, it reads once, few, many or a size class.

>TRBD1|TRBJ1-5|NA|TRBV28
CASSSHGQGTPNQPQHF
TGTGCCAGCAGTTCACACGGACAGGGTACCCCCAATCAGCCCCAGCATTTT
>NA|TRBJ2-5|once|TRBV5-1
CASSLENIYQETQYF
TGCGCCAGCAGCTTGGAAAACATTTACCAAGAGACCCAGTACTTC
>TRBD1|TRBJ2-3|NA|TRBV7-6
CASSLNTGVMGTDTQYF
TGTGCCAGCAGCTTAAACACAGGGGTGATGGGCACAGATACGCAGTATTTT
>TRBD1|TRBJ2-2|NA|TRBV5-6
CASSWGTGDPELFF
TGTGCCAGCAGCTGGGGGACAGGGGATCCGGAGCTGTTTTTT
>NA|TRBJ2-7|NA|TRBV27
CASSLSEAYEQYF
TGTGCCAGCAGTTTATCGGAGGCCTACGAGCAGTACTTC
>TRBD1|TRBJ1-2|NA|TRBV30
CAWRRTGDSHANYGYTF
TGTGCCTGGAGACGGACCGGGGACAGCCATGCCAACTATGGCTACACCTTC
>NA|TRBJ2-7|few|TRBV6-1
CASSEVQGMGSNEQYF
TGTGCCAGCAGTGAAGTTCAGGGGATGGGGTCTAACGAGCAGTACTTC
>NA|TRBJ2-3|NA|TRBV12-5
CASAPSLSSVQYF
TGTGCTAGTGCCCCTAGTTTGTCGTCTGTGCAGTATTTT
>NA|TRBJ2-5|NA|TRBV2
CASSFRARETQYF
TGTGCCAGCAGTTTCAGGGCGAGAGAGACCCAGTACTTC
>TRBD1|TRBJ1-5|NA|TRBV5-1
CASSRGQGNEPQHF
TGCGCCAGCAGCAGGGGACAGGGTAATGAGCCCCAGCATTTT
>NA|TRBJ1-5|once|TRBV9
CASSVDPVSNQPQHF
TGTGCCAGCAGCGTAGACCCAGTTAGCAATCAGCCCCAGCATTTT
>TRBD1|TRBJ2-1|NA|TRBV25-1
CASSGANSGGREFF
TGTGCCAGCAGTGGGGCAAACTCAGGGGGCCGGGAGTTCTTC
>TRBD1|TRBJ2-3|few|TRBV27
CASSRDRTDTQYF
TGTGCCAGCAGTAGGGACAGGACAGATACGCAGTATTTT
>NA|TRBJ2-7|NA|TRBV6-5
CASSPTRGRHEQYF
TGTGCCAGCAGTCCTACGCGGGGAAGGCACGAGCAGTACTTC
>NA|TRBJ2-2|NA|TRBV5-1
CASSPGILTGELFF
TGCGCCAGCAGCCCCGGGATCCTAACCGGGGAGCTGTTTTTT
>NA|TRBJ1-2|few|TRBV5-4
CASRRRDRVVHGYTF
TGTGCCAGCCGCCGTCGGGATAGGGTGGTGCATGGCTACACCTTC
>NA|TRBJ1-2|NA|TRBV7-9
CASSLAAKNYGYTF
TGTGCCAGCAGCTTAGCGGCAAAAAACTATGGCTACACCTTC
>NA|TRBJ2-3|NA|TRBV9
CASSVEQGRTDTQYF
TGTGCCAGCAGCGTAGAACAGGGACGCACAGATACGCAGTATTTT
>TRBD1|TRBJ1-2|once|TRBV11-2
CASSSGQGFWSNYGYTF
TGTGCCAGCAGCTCTGGACAGGGGTTCTGGTCTAACTATGGCTACACCTTC
>NA|TRBJ1-1|few|TRBV6-5
CASSYSAAGEAFF
TGTGCCAGCAGTTACTCGGCGGCCGGTGAAGCTTTCTTT
>NA|TRBJ2-7|NA|TRBV2
CASSEGPTSSYEQYF
TGTGCCAGCAGTGAAGGGCCTACTAGCTCCTACGAGCAGTACTTC
>TRBD1|TRBJ1-4|NA|TRBV30
CAWSSGQGNEKLFF
TGTGCCTGGAGTTCAGGACAGGGTAACGAAAAACTGTTTTTT
>TRBD2|TRBJ2-3|NA|TRBV5-1
CASSRGGTDTQYF
TGCGCCAGCAGCCGGGGGGGCACAGATACGCAGTATTTT
>NA|TRBJ1-4|NA|TRBV30
CAWSVSGGNEKLFF
TGTGCCTGGAGTGTGTCGGGTGGGAATGAAAAACTGTTTTTT
>TRBD1|TRBJ2-7|NA|TRBV19
CASSIAGTGAYEQYF
TGTGCCAGTAGTATTGCCGGGACAGGGGCTTACGAGCAGTACTTC
>NA|TRBJ1-2|NA|TRBV5-1
CASSPGGATYGYTF
TGCGCCAGCAGCCCGGGAGGCGCTACCTATGGCTACACCTTC
>NA|TRBJ2-7|few|TRBV9
CASSLRSLTDEQYF
TGTGCCAGCAGCCTCCGCTCTTTAACTGACGAGCAGTACTTC
>TRBD1|TRBJ2-7|NA|TRBV6-5
CASSTRDRKYEQYF
TGTGCCAGCAGTACTCGGGACAGAAAGTACGAGCAGTACTTC
>TRBD2|TRBJ2-3|NA|TRBV18
CASSQRLAGGTDTQYF
TGTGCCAGCTCGCAAAGACTAGCGGGAGGGACAGATACGCAGTATTTT
>NA|TRBJ2-3|NA|TRBV9
CASSVGGAATDTQYF
TGTGCCAGCAGCGTTGGGGGCGCGGCCACAGATACGCAGTATTTT
>TRBD1|TRBJ2-3|NA|TRBV9
CASSVAVTGGEDTQYF
TGTGCCAGCAGCGTAGCCGTGACAGGGGGCGAAGACACGCAGTATTTT
>NA|TRBJ1-2|NA|TRBV7-9
CASSSNDAGQSYYGYTF
TGTGCCAGCAGCTCGAATGACGCCGGACAGTCCTACTATGGCTACACCTTC
>NA|TRBJ1-3|NA|TRBV18
CASSPTGITGNTIYF
TGTGCCAGCTCACCGACAGGAATCACTGGAAACACCATATATTTT
>NA|TRBJ1-2|NA|TRBV5-1
CASSTSAGYSYGYTF
TGCGCCAGCAGCACATCGGCGGGTTACAGCTATGGCTACACCTTC
>NA|TRBJ2-3|NA|TRBV2
CASPNQVTAASTDTQYF
TGTGCCAGCCCGAATCAGGTTACGGCAGCTAGCACAGATACGCAGTATTTT
>TRBD2|TRBJ2-7|NA|TRBV2
CASIPLGTSGSYEQYF
TGTGCCAGCATTCCGTTAGGGACTAGCGGGAGCTACGAGCAGTACTTC
>TRBD1|TRBJ2-5|once|TRBV2
CASTKQGAEETQYF
TGTGCCAGCACCAAACAGGGGGCCGAGGAGACCCAGTACTTC
>NA|TRBJ1-1|once|TRBV7-8
CASSLVAGLNTEAFF
TGTGCCAGCAGCTTAGTTGCAGGGCTGAACACTGAAGCTTTCTTT
>NA|TRBJ2-7|few|TRBV18
CASSPKQGAYEQYF
TGTGCCAGCTCACCCAAACAGGGCGCCTACGAGCAGTACTTC
>TRBD2|TRBJ2-1|NA|TRBV9
CASSVVGTSGYNEQFF
TGTGCCAGCAGCGTAGTGGGGACTAGCGGATACAATGAGCAGTTCTTC
>TRBD2|TRBJ2-3|NA|TRBV9
CASSVRASGRADTQYF
TGTGCCAGCAGCGTAAGGGCCAGCGGGAGAGCAGATACGCAGTATTTT
>NA|TRBJ2-2|NA|TRBV10-1
CASNGGVETGELFF
TGCGCCAGCAACGGAGGGGTAGAAACCGGGGAGCTGTTTTTT
>TRBD2|TRBJ2-3|NA|TRBV19
CASTGGRTSGNKDTQYF
TGTGCCAGTACCGGGGGACGGACTAGCGGGAACAAAGATACGCAGTATTTT
>TRBD2|TRBJ2-7|NA|TRBV5-1
CASSLAATSGPSSYEQYF
TGCGCCAGCAGCTTGGCGGCGACTAGCGGGCCAAGCTCCTACGAGCAGTACTTC
>TRBD1|TRBJ1-4|NA|TRBV15
CATQLGTGDSEKLFF
TGTGCCACACAACTTGGGACAGGGGATAGTGAAAAACTGTTTTTT
>NA|TRBJ2-1|NA|TRBV11-1
CASSLGNRQNEQFF
TGTGCCAGCAGCTTGGGCAACAGGCAGAATGAGCAGTTCTTC
>TRBD1|TRBJ2-3|NA|TRBV28
CASSLARTGDTDTQYF
TGTGCCAGCAGTTTGGCCCGGACAGGCGACACAGATACGCAGTATTTT
>NA|TRBJ1-1|NA|TRBV10-2
CASSDEEGYGTEAFF
TGCGCCAGCAGTGATGAGGAGGGGTATGGCACTGAAGCTTTCTTT
>NA|TRBJ1-1|NA|TRBV2
CARNNRIMNTEAFF
TGTGCCAGAAATAACAGAATAATGAACACTGAAGCTTTCTTT